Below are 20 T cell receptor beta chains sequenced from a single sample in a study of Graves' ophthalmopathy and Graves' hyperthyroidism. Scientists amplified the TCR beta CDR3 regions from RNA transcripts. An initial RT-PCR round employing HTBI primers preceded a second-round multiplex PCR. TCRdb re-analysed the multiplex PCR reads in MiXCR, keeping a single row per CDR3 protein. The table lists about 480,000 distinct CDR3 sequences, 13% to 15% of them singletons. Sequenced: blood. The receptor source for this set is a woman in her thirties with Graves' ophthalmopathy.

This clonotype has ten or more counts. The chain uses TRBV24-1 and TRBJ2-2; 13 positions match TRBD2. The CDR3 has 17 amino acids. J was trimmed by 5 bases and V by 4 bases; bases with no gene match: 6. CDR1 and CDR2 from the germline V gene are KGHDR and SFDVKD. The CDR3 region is CATSDPKLAGGTGELFF. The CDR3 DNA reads TGTGCCACCAGTGACCCAAAACTAGCGGGAGGGACCGGGGAGCTGTTTTTT.

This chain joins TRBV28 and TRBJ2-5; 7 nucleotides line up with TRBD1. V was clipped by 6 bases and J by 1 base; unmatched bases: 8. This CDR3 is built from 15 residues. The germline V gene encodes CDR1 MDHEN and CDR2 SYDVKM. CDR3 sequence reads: CASSRDRDSQETQYF. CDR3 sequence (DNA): TGTGCCAGCAGCCGAGACCGGGACAGCCAAGAGACCCAGTACTTC.

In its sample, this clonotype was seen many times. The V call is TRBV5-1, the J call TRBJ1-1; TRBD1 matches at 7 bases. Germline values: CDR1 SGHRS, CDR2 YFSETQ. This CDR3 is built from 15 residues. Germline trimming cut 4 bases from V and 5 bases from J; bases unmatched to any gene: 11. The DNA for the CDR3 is TGCGCCAGCAGCAGAGAAACAGGGGTAAGAACTGAAGCTTTCTTT. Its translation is CASSRETGVRTEAFF.

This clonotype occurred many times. The CDR3 protein is CASRLGGGELFF. CDR3 DNA: TGTGCCAGCAGGCTGGGGGGAGGGGAGCTGTTTTTT. The rearrangement uses TRBV12-3 or TRBV12-4 and TRBJ2-2; possible D gene TRBD2, 6 bases. V was trimmed by 6 bases and J by 8 bases, leaving 10 bases between them. The CDR3 has 12 amino acids.

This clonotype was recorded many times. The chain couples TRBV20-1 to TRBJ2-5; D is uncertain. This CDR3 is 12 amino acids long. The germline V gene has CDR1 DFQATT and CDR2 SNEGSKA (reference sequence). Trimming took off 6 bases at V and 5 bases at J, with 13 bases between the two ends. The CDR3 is CSAAAAMETQYF. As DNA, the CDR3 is TGCAGTGCCGCCGCGGCCATGGAGACCCAGTACTTC.

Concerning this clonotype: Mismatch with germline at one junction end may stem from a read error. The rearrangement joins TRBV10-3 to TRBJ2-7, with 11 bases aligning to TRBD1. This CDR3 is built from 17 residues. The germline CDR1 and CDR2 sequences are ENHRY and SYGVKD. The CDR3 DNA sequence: TGTGCCACCAGTGAGTCACTACCGGGACAGGGGGTCTACGAGCAGTACTTC. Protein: CATSESLPGQGVYEQYF.

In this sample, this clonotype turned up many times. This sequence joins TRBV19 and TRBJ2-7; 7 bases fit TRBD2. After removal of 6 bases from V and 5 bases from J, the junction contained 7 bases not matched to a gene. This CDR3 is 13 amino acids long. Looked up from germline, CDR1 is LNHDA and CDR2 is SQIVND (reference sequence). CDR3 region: CASSRWTSHEQYF. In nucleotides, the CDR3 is TGTGCCAGTAGCCGCTGGACTAGTCACGAGCAGTACTTC.

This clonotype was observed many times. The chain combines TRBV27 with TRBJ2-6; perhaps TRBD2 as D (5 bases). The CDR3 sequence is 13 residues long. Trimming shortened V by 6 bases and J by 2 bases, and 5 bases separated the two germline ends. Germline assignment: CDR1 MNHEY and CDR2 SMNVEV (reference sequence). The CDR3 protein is CASRRAGANVLTF. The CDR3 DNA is TGTGCCAGCAGGCGGGCTGGGGCCAACGTCCTGACTTTC.

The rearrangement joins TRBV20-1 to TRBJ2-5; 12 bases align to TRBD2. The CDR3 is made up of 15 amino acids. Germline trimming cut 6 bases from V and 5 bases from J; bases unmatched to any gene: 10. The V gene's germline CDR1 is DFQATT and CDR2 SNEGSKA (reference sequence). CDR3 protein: CSAYPTSGSRETQYF. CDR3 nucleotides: TGCAGTGCCTACCCGACTAGCGGGAGCAGGGAGACCCAGTACTTC.

In DNA, the CDR3 is TGTGCCAGCTCACCGTCCCAGGGTTCAGAAAACACCATATATTTT. This encodes CASSPSQGSENTIYF. The V call is TRBV18, the J call TRBJ1-3; maybe TRBD1 (5 bases). The CDR3 covers 15 residues. With 3 bases removed from V and 6 bases from J, the gap between germline ends came to 15 bases. CDR1 is KGHSH and CDR2 is LQKENI in the germline V gene.

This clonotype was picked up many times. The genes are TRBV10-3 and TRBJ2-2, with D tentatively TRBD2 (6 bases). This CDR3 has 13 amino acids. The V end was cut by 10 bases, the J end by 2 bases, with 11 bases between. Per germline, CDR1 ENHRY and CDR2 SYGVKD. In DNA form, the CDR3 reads TGTGCCAGGGGGGACCCAAACACCGGGGAGCTGTTTTTT. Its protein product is CARGDPNTGELFF.

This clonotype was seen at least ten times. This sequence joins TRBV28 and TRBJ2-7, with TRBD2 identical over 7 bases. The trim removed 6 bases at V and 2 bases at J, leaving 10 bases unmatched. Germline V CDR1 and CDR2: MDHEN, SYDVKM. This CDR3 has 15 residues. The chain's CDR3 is CASRAGRGAPYEQYF. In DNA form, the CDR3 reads TGTGCCAGCAGGGCAGGGAGGGGCGCCCCCTACGAGCAGTACTTC.

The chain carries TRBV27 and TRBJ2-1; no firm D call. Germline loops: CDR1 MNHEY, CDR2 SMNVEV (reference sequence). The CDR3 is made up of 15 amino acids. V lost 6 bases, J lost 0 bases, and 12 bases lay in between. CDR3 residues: CASRPYLSSYNEQFF. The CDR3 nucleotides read TGTGCCAGCAGGCCCTACCTGAGCTCCTACAATGAGCAGTTCTTC.

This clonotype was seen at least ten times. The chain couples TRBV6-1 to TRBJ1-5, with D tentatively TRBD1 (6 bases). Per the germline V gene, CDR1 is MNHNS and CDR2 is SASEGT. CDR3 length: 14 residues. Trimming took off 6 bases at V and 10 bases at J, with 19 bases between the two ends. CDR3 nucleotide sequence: TGTGCCAGCAGCCGGGACAACAAGGGACGACCCCAGCATTTT. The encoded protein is CASSRDNKGRPQHF.

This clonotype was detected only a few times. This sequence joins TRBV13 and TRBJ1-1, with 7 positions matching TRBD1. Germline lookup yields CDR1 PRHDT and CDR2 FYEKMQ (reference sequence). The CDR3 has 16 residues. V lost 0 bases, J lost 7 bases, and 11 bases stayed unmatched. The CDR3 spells CASSLGLQGVGGEAFF. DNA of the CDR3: TGTGCCAGCAGCTTAGGCCTTCAGGGGGTGGGAGGTGAAGCTTTCTTT.

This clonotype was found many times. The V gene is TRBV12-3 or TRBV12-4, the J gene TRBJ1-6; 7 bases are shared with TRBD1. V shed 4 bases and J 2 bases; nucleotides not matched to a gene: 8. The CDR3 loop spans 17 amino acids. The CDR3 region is CASSSRRGTAYNSPLHF. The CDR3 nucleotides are TGTGCCAGCAGTTCCCGGAGAGGGACAGCCTATAATTCACCCCTCCACTTT.

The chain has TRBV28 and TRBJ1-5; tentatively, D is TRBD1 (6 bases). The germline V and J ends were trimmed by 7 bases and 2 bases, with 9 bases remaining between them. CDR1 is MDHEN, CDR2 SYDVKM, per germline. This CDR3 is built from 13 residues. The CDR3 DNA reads TGTGCCAGCAAGGGGGTAGGCAATCAGCCCCAGCATTTT. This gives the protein CASKGVGNQPQHF.

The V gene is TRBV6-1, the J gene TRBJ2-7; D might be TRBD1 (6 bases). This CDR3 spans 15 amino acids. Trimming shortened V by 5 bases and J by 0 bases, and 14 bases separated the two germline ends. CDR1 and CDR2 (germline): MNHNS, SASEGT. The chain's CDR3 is CASSQQGLSSYEQYF. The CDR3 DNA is TGTGCCAGCAGTCAACAGGGCCTTAGCTCCTACGAGCAGTACTTC.

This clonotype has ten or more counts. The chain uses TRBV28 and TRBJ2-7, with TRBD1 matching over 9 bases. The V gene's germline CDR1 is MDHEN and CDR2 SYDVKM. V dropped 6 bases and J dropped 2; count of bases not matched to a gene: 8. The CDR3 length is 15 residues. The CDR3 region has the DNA TGTGCCAGCAGCGAGAACCGGGACAGGGCCTACGAGCAGTACTTC. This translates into CASSENRDRAYEQYF.

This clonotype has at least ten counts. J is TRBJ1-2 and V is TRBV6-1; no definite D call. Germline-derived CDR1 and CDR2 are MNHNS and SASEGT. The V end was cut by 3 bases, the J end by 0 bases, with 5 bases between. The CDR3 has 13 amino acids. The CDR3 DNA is TGTGCCAGCAGTGACAAGTCTAACTATGGCTACACCTTC. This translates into CASSDKSNYGYTF.